This TCR beta chain was observed in a study of shared clonotypes between healthy human individuals. Study-level information: Ranging from 18 to 49 in age, donors were two women and three men.

Study outcomes and limitations: The low donor count limited represented genetic and exposure-history diversity.

Repertoires were generated with immunoSEQ multiplex PCR, while TCRdb's copy carries only in-frame clones and drops some. The sample records about 510,000 clones, over 60% being singletons. None of the donors, who were healthy HIV-negative adults, had recently had acute infections or vaccinations. As for this clone: Its antigen remains unknown.

The CDR3 covers 14 residues. The germline V and J ends were trimmed by 3 bases and 3 bases, with 11 bases remaining between them. CDR1 and CDR2 from the germline V gene are LNHDA and SQIVND (reference sequence). This TCR came from a woman aged 40 to 50 in good health. Some clones in this sample may be carry-over from other donors' samples. Sequencing was done on a sample of PBMCs. The genes are TRBV19 and TRBJ2-5; D is perhaps TRBD2 (5 bases). The CDR3 here is CASSITGEKETQYF. CDR3 bases: TGTGCCAGTAGTATTACCGGGGAGAAAGAGACCCAGTACTTC.